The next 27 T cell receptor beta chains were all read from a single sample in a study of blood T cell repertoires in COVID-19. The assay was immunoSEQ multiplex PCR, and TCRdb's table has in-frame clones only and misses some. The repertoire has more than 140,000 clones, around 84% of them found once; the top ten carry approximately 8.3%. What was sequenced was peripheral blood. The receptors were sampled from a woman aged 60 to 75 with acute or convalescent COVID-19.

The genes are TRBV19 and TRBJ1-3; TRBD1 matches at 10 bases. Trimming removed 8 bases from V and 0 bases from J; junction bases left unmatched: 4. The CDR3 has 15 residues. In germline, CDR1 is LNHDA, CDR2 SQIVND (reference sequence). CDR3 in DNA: TGTGCCAGTCGGACAGGGGGATTCTCTGGAAACACCATATATTTT. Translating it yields CASRTGGFSGNTIYF.

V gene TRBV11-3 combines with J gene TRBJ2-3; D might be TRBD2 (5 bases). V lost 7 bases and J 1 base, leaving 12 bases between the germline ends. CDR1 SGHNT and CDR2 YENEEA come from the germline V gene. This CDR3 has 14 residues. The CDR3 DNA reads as TGTGCCAGCACCCTCGGAGGAGGCACAGATACGCAGTATTTT. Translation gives CASTLGGGTDTQYF.

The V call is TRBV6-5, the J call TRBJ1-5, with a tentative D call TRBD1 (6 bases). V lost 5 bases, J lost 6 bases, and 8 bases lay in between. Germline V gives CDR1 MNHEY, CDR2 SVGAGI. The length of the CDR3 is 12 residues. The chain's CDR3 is CASSTGFQPQHF. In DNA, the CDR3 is TGTGCCAGCAGTACAGGGTTTCAGCCCCAGCATTTT.

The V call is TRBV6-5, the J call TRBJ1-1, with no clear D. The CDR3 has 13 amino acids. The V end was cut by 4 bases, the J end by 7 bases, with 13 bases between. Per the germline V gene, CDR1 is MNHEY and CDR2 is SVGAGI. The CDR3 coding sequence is TGTGCCAGCAGTTTGGGTAGAGGATTTGAAGCTTTCTTT. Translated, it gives CASSLGRGFEAFF.

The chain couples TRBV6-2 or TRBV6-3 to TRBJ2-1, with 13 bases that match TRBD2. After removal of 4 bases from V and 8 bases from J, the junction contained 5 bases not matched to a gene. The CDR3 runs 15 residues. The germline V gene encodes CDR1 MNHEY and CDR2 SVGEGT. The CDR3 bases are TGTGCCAGCAGTTTAAGACTAGCGGGGGGCGATGAGCAGTTCTTC. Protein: CASSLRLAGGDEQFF.

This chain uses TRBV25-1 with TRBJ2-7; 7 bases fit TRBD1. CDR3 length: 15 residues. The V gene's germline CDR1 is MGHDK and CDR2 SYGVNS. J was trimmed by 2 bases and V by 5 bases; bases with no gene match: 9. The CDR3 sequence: CASSNGTAQTYEQYF. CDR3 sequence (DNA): TGTGCCAGCAGTAACGGGACAGCACAAACCTACGAGCAGTACTTC.

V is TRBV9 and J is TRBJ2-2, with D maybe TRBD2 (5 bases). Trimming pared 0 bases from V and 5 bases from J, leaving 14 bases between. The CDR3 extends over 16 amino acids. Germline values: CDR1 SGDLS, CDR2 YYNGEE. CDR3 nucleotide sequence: TGTGCCAGCAGCGTAGCTACGAGCGGAGCTACCGGGGAGCTGTTTTTT. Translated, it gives CASSVATSGATGELFF.

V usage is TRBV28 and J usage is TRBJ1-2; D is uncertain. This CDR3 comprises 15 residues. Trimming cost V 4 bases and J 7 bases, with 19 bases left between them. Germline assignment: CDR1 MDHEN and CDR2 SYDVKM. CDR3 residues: CASSSTRSPPSGYTF. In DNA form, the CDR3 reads TGTGCCAGCAGTTCAACCCGATCCCCCCCGAGTGGCTACACCTTC.

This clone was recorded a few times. CDR3 DNA sequence: TGTGCCAGCAGCTCCTTTTCTAGCTATGGCTACACCTTC. Encoded protein: CASSSFSSYGYTF. V is TRBV7-9 and J is TRBJ1-2; D is uncertain. Trimming removed 4 bases from V and 4 bases from J, with 10 bases in between. CDR1 is SEHNR, CDR2 FQNEAQ, per germline (reference sequence). This CDR3 contains 13 residues.

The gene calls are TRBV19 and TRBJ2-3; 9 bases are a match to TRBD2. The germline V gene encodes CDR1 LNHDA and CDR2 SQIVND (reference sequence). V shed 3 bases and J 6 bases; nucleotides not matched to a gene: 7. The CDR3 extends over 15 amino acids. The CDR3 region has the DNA TGTGCCAGTAGTATCCTAGCGGGGTCGGGGGATACGCAGTATTTT. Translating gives CASSILAGSGDTQYF.

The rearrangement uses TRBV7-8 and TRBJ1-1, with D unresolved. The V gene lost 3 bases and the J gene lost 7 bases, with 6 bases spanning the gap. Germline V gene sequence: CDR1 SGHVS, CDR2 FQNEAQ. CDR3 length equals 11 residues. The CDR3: CASSLRFEAFF. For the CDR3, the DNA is TGTGCCAGCAGCTTGCGGTTTGAAGCTTTCTTT.

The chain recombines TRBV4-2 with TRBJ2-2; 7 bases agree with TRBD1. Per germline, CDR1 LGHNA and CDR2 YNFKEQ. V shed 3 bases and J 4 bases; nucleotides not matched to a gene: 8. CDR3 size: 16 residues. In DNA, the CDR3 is TGTGCCAGCAGCCAGGCCGGACAGGCCATCACCGGGGAGCTGTTTTTT. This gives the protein CASSQAGQAITGELFF.

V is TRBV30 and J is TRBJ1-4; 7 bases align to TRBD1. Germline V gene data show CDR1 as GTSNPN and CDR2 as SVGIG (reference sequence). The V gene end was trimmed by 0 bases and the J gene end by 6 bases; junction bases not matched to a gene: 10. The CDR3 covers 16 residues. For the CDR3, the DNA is TGTGCCTGGAGTGTATACTCCGGGACAGTTGATGAAAAACTGTTTTTT. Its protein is CAWSVYSGTVDEKLFF.

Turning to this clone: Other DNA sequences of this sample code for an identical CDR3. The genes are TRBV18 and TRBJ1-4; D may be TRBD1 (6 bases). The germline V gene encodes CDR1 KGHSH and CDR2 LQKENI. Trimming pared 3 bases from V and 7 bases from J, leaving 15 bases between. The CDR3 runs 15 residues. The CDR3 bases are TGTGCCAGCTCACCTGGACAGTCGGGCAGTGAAAAACTGTTTTTT. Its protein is CASSPGQSGSEKLFF.

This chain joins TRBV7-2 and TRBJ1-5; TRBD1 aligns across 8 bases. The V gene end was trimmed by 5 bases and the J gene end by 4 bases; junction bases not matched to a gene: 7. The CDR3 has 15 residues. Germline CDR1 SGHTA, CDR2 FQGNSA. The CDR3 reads CASSNPDRGNQPQHF. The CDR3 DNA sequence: TGTGCCAGCAGCAACCCCGACAGGGGAAATCAGCCCCAGCATTTT.

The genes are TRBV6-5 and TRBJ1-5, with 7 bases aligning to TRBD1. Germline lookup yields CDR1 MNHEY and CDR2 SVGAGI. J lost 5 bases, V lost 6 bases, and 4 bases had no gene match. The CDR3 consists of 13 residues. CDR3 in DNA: TGTGCCAGCAGCCGGGACAGCGATCAGCCCCAGCATTTT. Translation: CASSRDSDQPQHF.

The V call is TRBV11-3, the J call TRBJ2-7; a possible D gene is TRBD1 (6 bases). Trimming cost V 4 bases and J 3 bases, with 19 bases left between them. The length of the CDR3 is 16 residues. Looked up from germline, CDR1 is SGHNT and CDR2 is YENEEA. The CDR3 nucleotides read TGTGCCAGCAGCTCTAGAGATACAGGGAATCTCTACGAGCAGTACTTC. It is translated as CASSSRDTGNLYEQYF.

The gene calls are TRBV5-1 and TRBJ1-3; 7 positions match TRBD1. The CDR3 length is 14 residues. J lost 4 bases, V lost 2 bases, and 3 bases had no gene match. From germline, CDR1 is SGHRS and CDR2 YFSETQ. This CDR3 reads CASSFGGQGNTIYF. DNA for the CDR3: TGCGCCAGCAGCTTTGGGGGACAGGGAAACACCATATATTTT.

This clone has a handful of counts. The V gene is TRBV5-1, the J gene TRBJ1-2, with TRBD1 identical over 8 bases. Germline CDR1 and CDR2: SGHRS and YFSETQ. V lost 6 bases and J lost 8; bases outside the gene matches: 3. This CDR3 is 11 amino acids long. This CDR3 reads CASKDREGYTF. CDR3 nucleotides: TGCGCCAGCAAGGACAGGGAGGGCTACACCTTC. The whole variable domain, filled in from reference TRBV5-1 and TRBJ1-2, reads KAGVTQTPRYLIKTRGQQVTLSCSPISGHRSVSWYQQTPGQGLQFLFEYFSETQRNKGNFPGRFSGRQFSNSRSEMNVSTLELGDSALYLCASKDREGYTFGSGTRLTVV.

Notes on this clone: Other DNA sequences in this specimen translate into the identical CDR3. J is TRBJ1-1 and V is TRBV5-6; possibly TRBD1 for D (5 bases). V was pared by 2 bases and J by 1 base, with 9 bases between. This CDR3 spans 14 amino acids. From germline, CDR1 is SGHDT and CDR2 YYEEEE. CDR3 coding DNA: TGTGCCAGCAGCTTTGGCCAGGGGAACACTGAAGCTTTCTTT. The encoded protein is CASSFGQGNTEAFF.

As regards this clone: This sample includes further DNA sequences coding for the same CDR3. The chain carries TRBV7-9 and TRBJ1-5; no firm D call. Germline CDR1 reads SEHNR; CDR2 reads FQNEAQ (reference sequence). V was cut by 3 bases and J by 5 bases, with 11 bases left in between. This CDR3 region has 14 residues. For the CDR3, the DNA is TGTGCCAGCAGCTTGTTGGGAGCGGATCAGCCCCAGCATTTT. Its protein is CASSLLGADQPQHF.

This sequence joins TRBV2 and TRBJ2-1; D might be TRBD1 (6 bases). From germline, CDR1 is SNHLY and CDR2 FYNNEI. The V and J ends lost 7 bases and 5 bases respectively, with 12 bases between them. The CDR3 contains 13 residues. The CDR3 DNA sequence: TGTGCCAGCACGAGAGGACAGAACAATGAGCAGTTCTTC. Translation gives CASTRGQNNEQFF.

The CDR3 nucleotides are TGTGCCACCCCCGCCGGCGGAGATACGCAGTATTTT. It specifies CATPAGGDTQYF. The chain carries TRBV24-1 and TRBJ2-3; D is unclear. Looked up from germline, CDR1 is KGHDR and CDR2 is SFDVKD. V shed 9 bases and J shed 5 bases, with 11 bases lying between them. The CDR3 contains 12 residues.

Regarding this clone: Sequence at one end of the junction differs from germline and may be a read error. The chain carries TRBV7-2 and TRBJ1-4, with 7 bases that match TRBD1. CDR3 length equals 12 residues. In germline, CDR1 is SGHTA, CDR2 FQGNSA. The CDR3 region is CASSSPPGQTWF. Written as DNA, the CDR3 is TGTGCCAGCAGCTCCCCTCCGGGACAGACTTGGTTT.

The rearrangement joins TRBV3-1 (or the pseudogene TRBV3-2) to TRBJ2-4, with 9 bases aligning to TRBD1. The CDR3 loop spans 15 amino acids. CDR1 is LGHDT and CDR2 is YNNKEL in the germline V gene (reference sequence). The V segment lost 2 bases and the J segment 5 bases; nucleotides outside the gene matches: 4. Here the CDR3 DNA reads TGTGCCAGCAGCCAACCTGGACAGGGGCAAAACATTCAGTACTTC. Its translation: CASSQPGQGQNIQYF.

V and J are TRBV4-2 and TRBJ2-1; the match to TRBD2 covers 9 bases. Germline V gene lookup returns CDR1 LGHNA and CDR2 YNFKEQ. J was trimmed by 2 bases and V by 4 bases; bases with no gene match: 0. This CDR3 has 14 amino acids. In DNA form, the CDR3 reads TGTGCCAGCAGCCCTAGCGGGGCCTACAATGAGCAGTTCTTC. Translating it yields CASSPSGAYNEQFF.

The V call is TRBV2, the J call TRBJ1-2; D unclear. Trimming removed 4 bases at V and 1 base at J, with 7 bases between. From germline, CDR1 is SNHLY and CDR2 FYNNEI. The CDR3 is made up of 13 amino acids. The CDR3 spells CASSGLLNYGYTF. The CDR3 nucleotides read TGTGCCAGCAGTGGACTGCTTAACTATGGCTACACCTTC.